The rows below give T cell receptor beta chains drawn from one sample of a study of a mutant IDH1 vaccine in newly diagnosed glioma. The antigens for these receptors are not known. Some clones are missing from TCRdb's copy, which holds only in-frame ones; the method was immunoSEQ multiplex PCR. The sample lists 50,000 to 70,000 clones, 80% to 90% occurring once. Sequencing was performed on PBMCs, taken from a glioma patient whose treatment included an IDH1 peptide vaccine. Receptor source: a man aged 40-49 years with glioma. Each CDR3 is given with its conserved first and last residue. The D gene is left open where the match is weak. Size is omitted from some rows. Given values are once, few, many or a class for expanded clones.

clone size,D gene,J gene,V gene,CDR3 DNA,CDR3 protein
.,.,TRBJ2-1,TRBV2,TGTGCCAGCAACCCTCAAGCCTACAATGAGCAGTTCTTC,CASNPQAYNEQFF
.,TRBD1,TRBJ1-3,TRBV7-2,TGTGCCAGCAGCTTAGTCCGACAGGGGGCCATATATTTT,CASSLVRQGAIYF
.,.,TRBJ1-5,TRBV11-2,TGTGCCAGCAGCTTACAGGGTTGGAGCAATCAGCCCCAGCATTTT,CASSLQGWSNQPQHF
.,.,TRBJ2-7,TRBV5-1,TGCGCCAGCAGCCCGACTTCCCGGAGCTCCTACGAGCAGTACTTC,CASSPTSRSSYEQYF
few,.,TRBJ1-4,TRBV19,TGTGCCAGTAGTTCAATCGAGGGGACTAATGAAAAACTGTTTTTT,CASSSIEGTNEKLFF
.,TRBD1,TRBJ2-7,TRBV11-3,TGTGCCAGCAGCCCGACAGGGTTCGAGCAGTACTTC,CASSPTGFEQYF
.,.,TRBJ1-1,TRBV27,TGTGCCAGCAAGCAATGGCAGGCGAACACTGAAGCTTTCTTT,CASKQWQANTEAFF
.,.,TRBJ1-4,TRBV4-2,TGTGCCAGCAGCCAAACCGTACCCGCTGCAACTAATGAAAAACTGTTTTTT,CASSQTVPAATNEKLFF
.,.,TRBJ2-7,TRBV4-2,TGTGCCAGCAGCCTGGGTGTAGATAAATACTCCTACGAGCAGTACTTC,CASSLGVDKYSYEQYF
.,.,TRBJ1-2,TRBV15,TGTGCCACCAGCAGAGATGCGGACCCGGCTAACTATGGCTACACCTTC,CATSRDADPANYGYTF
.,.,TRBJ2-7,TRBV9,TGTGCCAGCAGCCCAACGGAGACCCCACAGCGAGAGCAGTACTTC,CASSPTETPQREQYF
once,TRBD1,TRBJ2-3,TRBV7-9,TGTGCCAGCAGCTCCGGGACAGTGCGCACAGATACGCAGTATTTT,CASSSGTVRTDTQYF
.,TRBD1,TRBJ1-2,TRBV5-4,TGTGCCAGCAGCTTGGGGAACCAGGGGGCTACGGCCGGCTACACCTTC,CASSLGNQGATAGYTF
.,TRBD2,TRBJ2-7,TRBV27,TGTGCCAGCAGTCCCCGCGGGCTAGCGGAACCCAGGTACTTC,CASSPRGLAEPRYF
.,TRBD1,TRBJ1-1,TRBV6-1,TGTGCCAGTAGGGTCGGACAGGGCGGTCGAACTGAAGCTTTCTTT,CASRVGQGGRTEAFF
.,.,TRBJ2-5,TRBV9,TGTGCCAGCAGCGTAGGAGGGACCCAAGAGACCCAGTACTTC,CASSVGGTQETQYF
once,.,TRBJ1-1,TRBV11-1,TGTGCCAGCAGCTTAGAAAAGGGGAGCGGAGCTTTCTTT,CASSLEKGSGAFF
.,.,TRBJ1-1,TRBV6-5,TGTGCCAGCAGTTACGTATCAGGGGTTGAAGCTTTCTTT,CASSYVSGVEAFF
.,.,TRBJ2-5,TRBV7-2,TGTGCCAGCCGCCAGAGTGGTAAGGAGACCCAGTACTTC,CASRQSGKETQYF
few,.,TRBJ1-2,TRBV10-3,TGTGCCATCAGGGGGGTAAGCGTCAACGCGGGCTATGGCTACACCTTC,CAIRGVSVNAGYGYTF
.,TRBD2,TRBJ2-3,TRBV15,TGTGCCACCAGCAGAGGGCAGCGGGAGGGCCGAGATACGCAGTATTTT,CATSRGQREGRDTQYF
.,TRBD2,TRBJ2-4,TRBV6-4,TGTGCCAGCAGTGCTGGGACTAGCGGGGGGAGGGCCAAAAACATTCAGTACTTC,CASSAGTSGGRAKNIQYF
.,.,TRBJ2-7,TRBV18,TGTGCCAGCTCACCAGACACCTTCAGCTCCTACGAGCAGTACTTC,CASSPDTFSSYEQYF
.,.,TRBJ1-3,TRBV7-6,TGTGCCAGCAGCTTAGTGACAGGTCGCTCTGGAAACACCATATATTTT,CASSLVTGRSGNTIYF
.,.,TRBJ1-2,TRBV5-5,TGTGCCAGCAGTACTTTGCAGGGCATCAACTATGGCTACACCTTC,CASSTLQGINYGYTF
.,.,TRBJ2-1,TRBV5-1,TGCGCCAGCAGCTTGGTCGGGGGGCTCAATGAGCAGTTCTTC,CASSLVGGLNEQFF
.,.,TRBJ1-3,TRBV4-1,TGCGCCAGCAGCCAAACAGTAGCCTCTGGAAACACCATATATTTT,CASSQTVASGNTIYF
.,.,TRBJ1-1,TRBV27,TGTGCCAGCAGTTTATCCCTAGGTCGCACTGAAGCTTTCTTT,CASSLSLGRTEAFF
.,.,TRBJ2-5,TRBV7-7,TGTGCTAGCAGCCCCGGAGAGACCCAGTACTTC,CASSPGETQYF
.,.,TRBJ2-3,TRBV6-5,TGTGCCAGCAGTTACTCGACGCTGACCACAGATACGCAGTATTTT,CASSYSTLTTDTQYF
.,TRBD1,TRBJ2-7,TRBV28,TGTGCCAGCAGTTCTCGACAGGGGCTAAGCTACGAGCAGTACTTC,CASSSRQGLSYEQYF
.,TRBD2,TRBJ2-1,TRBV4-1,TGCGCCTGTTCGGGACTAGCGGGATATGAGCAGTTCTTC,CACSGLAGYEQFF
.,.,TRBJ1-5,TRBV30,TGTGCCTGGTTGGAAAGGACCGCTAGCAATCAGCCCCAGCATTTT,CAWLERTASNQPQHF
.,.,TRBJ2-3,TRBV6-4,TGTGCCAGCAGTGCGTTAAGCGGCACAGATACGCAGTATTTT,CASSALSGTDTQYF
.,.,TRBJ1-1,TRBV9,TGTGCCAGCAGTCGGGGGGGGTCGGCCACTGAAGCTTTCTTT,CASSRGGSATEAFF
.,TRBD1,TRBJ2-7,TRBV5-1,TGCGCCAGCAGCCGACCCTCAGACAGGGGGGTCTACGAGCAGTACTTC,CASSRPSDRGVYEQYF
.,.,TRBJ1-5,TRBV6-1,TGTGCCAGCAGTGAAAGAGACCGCCAGCCCCAGCATTTT,CASSERDRQPQHF
.,TRBD2,TRBJ2-1,TRBV7-2,TGTGCCAGCAGCCCCCTGACTAGCGGGAGCTACAATGAGCAGTTCTTC,CASSPLTSGSYNEQFF
.,.,TRBJ2-7,TRBV9,TGTGCCAGCAGCGCGGCCGATGTCGGGGGCGAGCAGTACTTC,CASSAADVGGEQYF
.,TRBD1,TRBJ1-2,TRBV7-9,TGTGCCAGCAGCTCGACAGGGAATGGCTACACCTTC,CASSSTGNGYTF
.,.,TRBJ2-7,TRBV7-9,TGTGCCAGCAGCTTTACCGGAGGGGGGGCTTACGAGCAGTACTTC,CASSFTGGGAYEQYF
.,.,TRBJ2-5,TRBV5-6,TGTGCCAGCAGCTCGACAGTCCTCCGGTGGACCCAGTACTTC,CASSSTVLRWTQYF
.,TRBD2,TRBJ2-3,TRBV12-5,TGTGCTAGTGGTTTGGGGGCGGGAGCTCGCACAGATACGCAGTATTTT,CASGLGAGARTDTQYF
.,.,TRBJ2-7,TRBV6-5,TGTGCCAGCAGTTACAGCTCCTACGAGCAGTACTTC,CASSYSSYEQYF
.,TRBD1,TRBJ1-2,TRBV9,TGTGCCAGCAGCGTAGACATAGGGACAGGGTATGGCTACACCTTC,CASSVDIGTGYGYTF
few,.,TRBJ1-2,TRBV15,TGTGCCACCAGCAGAGATCGGGCAGGGACCCACGGCTACACCTTC,CATSRDRAGTHGYTF
.,.,TRBJ2-2,TRBV19,TGTGCCAGTAAGGGCCAGGGAAACACCGGGGAGCTGTTTTTT,CASKGQGNTGELFF
.,TRBD1,TRBJ1-5,TRBV6-1,TGTGCCAGCAGTGAACGACAGGGGAGCAATCAGCCCCAGCATTTT,CASSERQGSNQPQHF
once,.,TRBJ2-7,TRBV27,TGTGCCAGCAGTCCCACAGGGACGTACGAGCAGTACTTC,CASSPTGTYEQYF
.,TRBD2,TRBJ2-1,TRBV19,TGTGCCAGTAGTATACATTTCGGGACTAGCGGGGGGTACAATGAGCAGTTCTTC,CASSIHFGTSGGYNEQFF
many,TRBD2,TRBJ2-5,TRBV7-2,TGTGCCAGCAGCCCCTTGGGACTAGGCCTGGAGACCCAGTACTTC,CASSPLGLGLETQYF
.,TRBD2,TRBJ2-2,TRBV7-2,TGTGCCAGCAGCGCTCATAGCGGGAGGGACACCGGGGAGCTGTTTTTT,CASSAHSGRDTGELFF
.,.,TRBJ2-6,TRBV19,TGTGCCAGTAAGACAGGAGGGTTAGCTGGGGCCAACGTCCTGACTTTC,CASKTGGLAGANVLTF
.,TRBD2,TRBJ2-1,TRBV5-4,TGTGCCAGCAGCTTGTGGACTAGCGGGAGGAAGGGAAATGAGCAGTTCTTC,CASSLWTSGRKGNEQFF
.,TRBD1,TRBJ2-2,TRBV7-9,TGTGCCAGCACCAGGGACAGGGGAAACACCGGGGAGCTGTTTTTT,CASTRDRGNTGELFF